The 24 T cell receptor beta chains listed next were all sequenced from one sample in a study of blood T cell repertoires in COVID-19. The data were produced by immunoSEQ multiplex PCR, yet TCRdb's version contains in-frame clones alone and is incomplete. This table has 130,000 or so clones, 80% to 90% appearing once. Material for sequencing was peripheral blood. The receptor source for this set is a man aged 50 to 60 with active or convalescent COVID-19.

The rearrangement uses TRBV19 and TRBJ2-1, with 7 positions matching TRBD1. The trim removed 7 bases at V and 4 bases at J, leaving 7 bases unmatched. The CDR3 runs to 14 residues. Germline V gene lookup returns CDR1 LNHDA and CDR2 SQIVND (reference sequence). The CDR3 sequence: CASNMGQQYNEQFF. The CDR3 nucleotides read TGTGCCAGTAATATGGGACAGCAATACAATGAGCAGTTCTTC.

This clone was counted a single time. The V gene is TRBV24-1, the J gene TRBJ2-1; TRBD2 agrees at 12 bases. This CDR3 spans 17 amino acids. CDR1 and CDR2 (germline): KGHDR, SFDVKD. V dropped 4 bases and J dropped 5; count of bases not matched to a gene: 8. The CDR3 loop is CATSDSILAGGNNEQFF. DNA of the CDR3: TGTGCCACCAGTGACTCTATACTAGCGGGAGGCAACAATGAGCAGTTCTTC.

The gene calls are TRBV6-6 and TRBJ1-4; the D gene is possibly TRBD1 (5 bases). The CDR3 is 12 residues long. Germline V gives CDR1 MNHNY, CDR2 SVGAGI (reference sequence). V lost 8 bases and J lost 7, with 11 bases in between. The CDR3 protein is CASGAEVEKLFF. CDR3 DNA sequence: TGTGCCAGCGGGGCCGAGGTTGAAAAACTGTTTTTT.

The chain uses TRBV9 and TRBJ2-7, with a weak D call TRBD1 (5 bases). Between the trimmed V and J ends, which lost 2 bases and 0 bases, there was a span of 9 bases. The CDR3 has 14 residues. Germline loops: CDR1 SGDLS, CDR2 YYNGEE. CDR3 in DNA: TGTGCCAGCAGCGTTCAAGGGGCCTCCTACGAGCAGTACTTC. Protein: CASSVQGASYEQYF.

Here the CDR3 reads CASSRAGAGLQETQYF. The CDR3 region has the DNA TGCGCCAGCAGCCGAGCGGGAGCGGGACTTCAAGAGACCCAGTACTTC. V usage is TRBV5-1 and J usage is TRBJ2-5; 8 bases map to TRBD2. Germline-derived CDR1 and CDR2 are SGHRS and YFSETQ. The CDR3 contains 16 residues. Unmatched junction bases numbered 10, after V lost 4 bases and J lost 2 bases. The whole variable domain, remainder taken from reference TRBV5-1 and TRBJ2-5, is KAGVTQTPRYLIKTRGQQVTLSCSPISGHRSVSWYQQTPGQGLQFLFEYFSETQRNKGNFPGRFSGRQFSNSRSEMNVSTLELGDSALYLCASSRAGAGLQETQYFGPGTRLLVL.

This clone has a handful of counts. The chain has TRBV7-2 and TRBJ2-1; 7 bases are a match to TRBD2. The CDR3 length is 15 residues. The trim removed 5 bases at V and 8 bases at J, leaving 12 bases unmatched. Germline lookup yields CDR1 SGHTA and CDR2 FQGNSA. The CDR3 here is CASSDPNRGGDEQFF. CDR3 DNA: TGTGCCAGCAGCGACCCTAACCGCGGGGGTGATGAGCAGTTCTTC.

This clone has just one count. This rearrangement joins TRBV29-1 to TRBJ2-1, with 9 bases matching TRBD1. The V gene end was trimmed by 7 bases and the J gene end by 3 bases; junction bases not matched to a gene: 10. In germline, CDR1 is SQVTM, CDR2 ANQGSEA. CDR3 length: 15 amino acids. The DNA of the CDR3 is TGCAGCGGTTCTGGGACAGGGACGAGCTACAATGAGCAGTTCTTC. It yields the protein CSGSGTGTSYNEQFF.

This clone was picked up one time. The chain links TRBV5-1 to TRBJ2-5; D may be TRBD1 (6 bases). The CDR3 spans 16 residues. The V gene lost 0 bases and the J gene lost 2 bases, with 14 bases spanning the gap. The germline V gene has CDR1 SGHRS and CDR2 YFSETQ. CDR3 protein: CASSLVSAGEQETQYF. Written as DNA, the CDR3 is TGCGCCAGCAGCTTGGTATCGGCAGGGGAGCAAGAGACCCAGTACTTC.

This chain links TRBV28 with TRBJ1-4, with D unresolved. With 5 bases removed from V and 8 bases from J, the gap between germline ends came to 12 bases. This CDR3 spans 13 amino acids. Germline CDR1 is MDHEN and CDR2 is SYDVKM. The CDR3 DNA reads as TGTGCCAGCAGTCTCGACCACGGGGAAAAACTGTTTTTT. Protein: CASSLDHGEKLFF.

The chain carries TRBV2 and TRBJ1-2, with a weak D call TRBD1 (5 bases). Germline V lookup: CDR1 SNHLY, CDR2 FYNNEI. Trimming cost V 7 bases and J 8 bases, with 20 bases left between them. The CDR3 is made up of 14 amino acids. The CDR3 loop reads CASTLASRVGGYTF. In DNA form, the CDR3 reads TGTGCCAGCACCCTTGCTTCCAGGGTCGGGGGCTACACCTTC.

This chain links TRBV14 with TRBJ1-1; 7 bases are shared with TRBD1. The germline V gene encodes CDR1 SGHDN and CDR2 FVKESK. Trimming took 3 bases from V and 1 from J; bases not matched to a gene: 2. The CDR3 length is 14 residues. The CDR3 is CASSQNRGNTEAFF. DNA of the CDR3: TGTGCCAGCAGCCAGAACAGGGGGAACACTGAAGCTTTCTTT. Full variable domain (outside the CDR3, taken from reference TRBV14 and TRBJ1-1): EAGVTQFPSHSVIEKGQTVTLRCDPISGHDNLYWYRRVMGKEIKFLLHFVKESKQDESGMPNNRFLAERTGGTYSTLKVQPAELEDSGVYFCASSQNRGNTEAFFGQGTRLTVV.

The chain has TRBV21-1 and TRBJ1-5; TRBD1, the table's D call, was not compared with the DNA. TRBV21-1 constitutes a pseudogene. The CDR3 extends over 19 amino acids. The CDR3 sequence: CASSKSNTKTQISNQPQHF. The CDR3 nucleotides are TGTGCCAGCAGCAAATCTAATACCAAGACACAGATTAGCAATCAGCCCCAGCATTTT.

The chain carries TRBV7-8 and TRBJ2-1, with D perhaps matching TRBD1 (6 bases). The CDR3 runs 17 residues. The germline gives CDR1 SGHVS, CDR2 FQNEAQ. Trimming stripped 1 base from V and 4 bases from J, with 17 bases between. CDR3 amino acids: CASSLGSGVLFYNEQFF. The CDR3 region has the DNA TGTGCCAGCAGCTTAGGGTCAGGGGTCCTTTTTTACAATGAGCAGTTCTTC.

The chain combines TRBV3-1 (or the pseudogene TRBV3-2) with TRBJ2-1, with TRBD1 matching 11 bases. The CDR3 consists of 16 residues. Trimming at V came to 4 bases and at J to 5 bases, leaving 7 bases not matched to a gene. Germline lookup yields CDR1 LGHDT and CDR2 YNNKEL (reference sequence). DNA of the CDR3: TGTGCCAGCAGCCTCGCCGGGACAGGGGGTAACAATGAGCAGTTCTTC. Its protein product is CASSLAGTGGNNEQFF.

The J gene is TRBJ1-6, the V gene TRBV29-1; no definite D call. The V end lost 7 bases, the J end lost 5 bases, and 12 bases lay between the germline ends. The CDR3 consists of 13 residues. CDR1 is SQVTM, CDR2 ANQGSEA, per germline. The CDR3 nucleotides are TGCAGCGCCTGGACCGGGAATAATTCACCCCTCCACTTT. Translated: CSAWTGNNSPLHF.

The rearrangement joins TRBV4-1 to TRBJ2-4, with 7 nucleotides matching TRBD2. This CDR3 is 18 amino acids long. Germline V gene lookup returns CDR1 MGHRA and CDR2 YSYEKL. Trimming cost V 0 bases and J 0 bases; bases outside gene matches: 8. CDR3 bases: TGCGCCAGCAGCCAAGAATCTGGGGCGGGGGTAGCCAAAAACATTCAGTACTTC. It codes for CASSQESGAGVAKNIQYF.

This sequence joins TRBV6-1 and TRBJ1-3, with TRBD1 as a possible D gene (5 bases). V dropped 2 bases and J dropped 1 base, with 12 bases sitting between them. The CDR3 has 16 residues. Germline CDR1 and CDR2: MNHNS and SASEGT. The CDR3 region is CASSEWGRGSGNTIYF. CDR3 DNA: TGTGCCAGCAGTGAATGGGGTCGGGGGTCTGGAAACACCATATATTTT.

This rearrangement joins TRBV10-2 to TRBJ1-3; possibly TRBD1 for D (6 bases). Germline V CDR1 and CDR2: WSHSY, SAAADI. This CDR3 spans 15 amino acids. The germline V and J ends were trimmed by 6 bases and 4 bases, with 16 bases remaining between them. Here the CDR3 reads CASSRDTRDGNTIYF. CDR3 nucleotides: TGCGCCAGCAGCCGGGACACACGGGACGGAAACACCATATATTTT.

CDR3 residues: CASSLLGQGGYYEQYF. The CDR3 DNA sequence: TGTGCCAGCAGCTTGCTAGGACAGGGAGGGTACTACGAGCAGTACTTC. This chain joins TRBV5-6 and TRBJ2-7; a possible D gene is TRBD1 (8 bases). The V gene lost 1 base and the J gene lost 3 bases, with 17 bases spanning the gap. The CDR3 spans 16 residues. Germline-derived CDR1 and CDR2 are SGHDT and YYEEEE.

This clone has only one observation. The genes are TRBV9 and TRBJ2-2; tentatively, D is TRBD2 (5 bases). There are 16 residues in the CDR3. Germline CDR1 reads SGDLS; CDR2 reads YYNGEE. V was clipped by 7 bases and J by 4 bases, with 20 bases between them. CDR3 protein: CASSRRLGDSTGELFF. The CDR3 DNA is TGTGCCAGCTCGCGGAGGTTGGGCGATAGCACCGGGGAGCTGTTTTTT.

This chain joins TRBV6-6 and TRBJ2-1, with D perhaps TRBD1 (6 bases). The germline gives CDR1 MNHNY, CDR2 SVGAGI (reference sequence). CDR3 length equals 16 residues. Trimming cost V 6 bases and J 5 bases, with 20 bases left between them. The CDR3 DNA reads as TGTGCCAGCAGCGAGGGGACCGGGACAATAAACAATGAGCAGTTCTTC. Protein: CASSEGTGTINNEQFF.

The CDR3, as DNA: TGCGCCAGCAGTGAGTCAGGCGGGAAGGACGGGGAGCTGTTTTTT. This codes for CASSESGGKDGELFF. The rearrangement uses TRBV10-1 and TRBJ2-2; D is possibly TRBD2 (6 bases). Per the germline V gene, CDR1 is WNHNN and CDR2 is SYGVQD (reference sequence). The CDR3 runs to 15 residues. The germline V and J ends were trimmed by 0 bases and 7 bases, with 12 bases remaining between them.

This clone showed up just once. The V and J genes are TRBV28 and TRBJ2-2; 7 bases match TRBD2. Germline trimming cut 4 bases from V and 5 bases from J; bases unmatched to any gene: 10. CDR3 length: 16 residues. The V gene's germline CDR1 is MDHEN and CDR2 SYDVKM. The CDR3 is CASSSPPRELTGELFF. DNA of the CDR3: TGTGCCAGCAGTTCCCCTCCGCGGGAGTTAACCGGGGAGCTGTTTTTT.

V is TRBV3-1 (or the pseudogene TRBV3-2) and J is TRBJ2-5, with 9 bases fitting TRBD2. V shed 1 base and J 4 bases; nucleotides not matched to a gene: 7. This CDR3 has 16 amino acids. CDR1 is LGHDT, CDR2 YNNKEL, per germline (reference sequence). CDR3 sequence: CASSQVPAGGGETQYF. CDR3 sequence (DNA): TGTGCCAGCAGCCAAGTACCAGCGGGAGGAGGAGAGACCCAGTACTTC.